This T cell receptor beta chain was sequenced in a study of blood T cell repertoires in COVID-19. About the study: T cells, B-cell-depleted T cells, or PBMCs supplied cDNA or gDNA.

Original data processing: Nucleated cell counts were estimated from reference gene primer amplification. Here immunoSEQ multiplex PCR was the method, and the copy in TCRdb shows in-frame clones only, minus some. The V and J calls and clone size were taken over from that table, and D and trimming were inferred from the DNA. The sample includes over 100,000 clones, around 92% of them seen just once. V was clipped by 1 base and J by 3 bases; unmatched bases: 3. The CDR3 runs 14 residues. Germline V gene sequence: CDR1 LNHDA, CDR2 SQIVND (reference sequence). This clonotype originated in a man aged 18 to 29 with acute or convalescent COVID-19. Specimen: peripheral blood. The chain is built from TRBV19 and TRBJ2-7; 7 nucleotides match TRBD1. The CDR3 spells CASSIAAGGYEQYF. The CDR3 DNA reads TGTGCCAGTAGTATAGCCGCAGGGGGCTACGAGCAGTACTTC.